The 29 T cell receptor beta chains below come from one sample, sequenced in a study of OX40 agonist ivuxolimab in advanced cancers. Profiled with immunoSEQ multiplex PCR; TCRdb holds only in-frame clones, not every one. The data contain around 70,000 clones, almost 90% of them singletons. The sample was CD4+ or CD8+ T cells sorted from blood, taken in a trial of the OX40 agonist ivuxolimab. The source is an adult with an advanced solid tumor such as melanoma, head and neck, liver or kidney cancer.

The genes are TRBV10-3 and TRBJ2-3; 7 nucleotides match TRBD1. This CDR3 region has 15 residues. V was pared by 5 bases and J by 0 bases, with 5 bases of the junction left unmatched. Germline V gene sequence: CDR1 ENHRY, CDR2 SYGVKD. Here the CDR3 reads CAISPGTASTDTQYF. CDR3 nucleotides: TGTGCCATCAGTCCCGGGACAGCAAGCACAGATACGCAGTATTTT.

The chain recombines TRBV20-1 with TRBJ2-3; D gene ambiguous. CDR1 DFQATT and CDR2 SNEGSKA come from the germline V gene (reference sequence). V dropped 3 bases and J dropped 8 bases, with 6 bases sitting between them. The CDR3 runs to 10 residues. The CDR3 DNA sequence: TGCAGTGCTAGGATGGGTACGCAGTATTTT. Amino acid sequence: CSARMGTQYF.

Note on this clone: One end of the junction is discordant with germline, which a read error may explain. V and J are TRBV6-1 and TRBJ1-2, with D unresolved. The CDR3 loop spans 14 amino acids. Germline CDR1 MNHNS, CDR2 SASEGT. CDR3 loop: CASSDSRPSYGHTF. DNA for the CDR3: TGTGCCAGCAGTGACAGCAGACCCTCCTATGGCCACACCTTC.

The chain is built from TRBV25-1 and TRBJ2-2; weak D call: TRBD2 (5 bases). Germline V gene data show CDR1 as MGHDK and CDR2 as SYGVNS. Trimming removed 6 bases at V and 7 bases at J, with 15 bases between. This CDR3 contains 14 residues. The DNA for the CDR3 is TGTGCCAGCAGCGGACGGGAAGATGGCGGGGAGCTGTTTTTT. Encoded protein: CASSGREDGGELFF.

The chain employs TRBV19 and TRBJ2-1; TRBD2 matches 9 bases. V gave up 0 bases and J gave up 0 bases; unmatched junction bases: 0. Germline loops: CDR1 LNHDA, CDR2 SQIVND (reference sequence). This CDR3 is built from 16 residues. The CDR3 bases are TGTGCCAGTAGTATAGAACTAGCGGGCTCCTACAATGAGCAGTTCTTC. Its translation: CASSIELAGSYNEQFF.

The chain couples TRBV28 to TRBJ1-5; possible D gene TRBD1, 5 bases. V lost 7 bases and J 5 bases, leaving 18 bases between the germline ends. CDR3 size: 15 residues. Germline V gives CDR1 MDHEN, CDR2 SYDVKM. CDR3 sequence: CASKGVGAPHQPQHF. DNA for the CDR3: TGTGCCAGCAAGGGTGTAGGGGCCCCCCATCAGCCCCAGCATTTT.

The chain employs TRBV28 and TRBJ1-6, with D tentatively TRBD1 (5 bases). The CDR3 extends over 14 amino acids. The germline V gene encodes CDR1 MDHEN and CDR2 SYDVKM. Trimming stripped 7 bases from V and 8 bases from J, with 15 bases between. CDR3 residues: CASKPGGVYSPLHF. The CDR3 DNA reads TGTGCCAGCAAACCTGGGGGAGTTTATTCACCCCTCCACTTT.

In DNA, the CDR3 is TGTGCCAGCAGTTACGGGGGCCCCGAACAGCCCCAGCATTTT. Translated, it gives CASSYGGPEQPQHF. The chain recombines TRBV6-6 with TRBJ1-5; possibly TRBD1 for D (6 bases). The length of the CDR3 is 14 residues. Germline assignment: CDR1 MNHNY and CDR2 SVGAGI (reference sequence). The V gene lost 2 bases and the J gene lost 7 bases, with 12 bases spanning the gap.

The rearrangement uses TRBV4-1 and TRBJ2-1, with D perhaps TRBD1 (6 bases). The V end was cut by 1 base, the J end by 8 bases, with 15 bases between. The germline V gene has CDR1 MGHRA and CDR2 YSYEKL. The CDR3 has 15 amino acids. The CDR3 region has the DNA TGCGCCAGCAGCCAAGCCGGGACAACGGTCCATGAGCAGTTCTTC. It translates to CASSQAGTTVHEQFF.

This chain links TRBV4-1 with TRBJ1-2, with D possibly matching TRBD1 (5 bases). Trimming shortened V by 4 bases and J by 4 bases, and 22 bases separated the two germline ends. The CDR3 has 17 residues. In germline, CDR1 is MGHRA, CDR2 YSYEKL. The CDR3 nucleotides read TGCGCCAGCAGCCTCTCCGGGGGTGACGGTTCAGGCTATGGCTACACCTTC. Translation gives CASSLSGGDGSGYGYTF.

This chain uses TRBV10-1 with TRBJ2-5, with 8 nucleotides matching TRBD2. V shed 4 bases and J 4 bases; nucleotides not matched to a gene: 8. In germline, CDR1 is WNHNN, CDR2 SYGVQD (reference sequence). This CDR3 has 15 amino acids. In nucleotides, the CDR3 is TGCGCCAGCAGTGCCGGGGGGGGCACCGGAGAGACCCAGTACTTC. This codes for CASSAGGGTGETQYF.

The CDR3 sequence: CASSRGTLGNTIYF. CDR3 sequence (DNA): TGTGCCAGCAGCCGCGGGACGCTTGGAAACACCATATATTTT. This chain uses TRBV5-8 with TRBJ1-3; D perhaps matches TRBD1 (5 bases). V was trimmed by 4 bases and J by 3 bases, leaving 11 bases between them. The CDR3 is 14 amino acids. The germline V gene has CDR1 SGHTS and CDR2 YDEGEE.

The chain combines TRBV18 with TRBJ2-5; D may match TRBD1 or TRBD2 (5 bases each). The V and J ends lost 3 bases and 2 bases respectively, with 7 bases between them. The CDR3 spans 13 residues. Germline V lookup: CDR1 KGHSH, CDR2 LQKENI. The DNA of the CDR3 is TGTGCCAGCTCACCTGGGACGCAAGAGACCCAGTACTTC. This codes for CASSPGTQETQYF.

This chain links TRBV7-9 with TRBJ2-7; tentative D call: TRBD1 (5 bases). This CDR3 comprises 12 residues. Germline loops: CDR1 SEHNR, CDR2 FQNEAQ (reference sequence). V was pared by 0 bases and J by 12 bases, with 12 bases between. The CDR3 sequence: CASSLAGQGTYF. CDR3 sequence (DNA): TGTGCCAGCAGCTTAGCGGGGCAGGGAACGTACTTC.

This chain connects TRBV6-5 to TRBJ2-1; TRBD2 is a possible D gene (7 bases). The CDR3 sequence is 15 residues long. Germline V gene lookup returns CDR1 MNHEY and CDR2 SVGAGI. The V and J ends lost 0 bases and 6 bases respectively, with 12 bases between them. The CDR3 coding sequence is TGTGCCAGCAGTTACTCGACAGGCGGGGGCAATGAGCAGTTCTTC. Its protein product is CASSYSTGGGNEQFF.

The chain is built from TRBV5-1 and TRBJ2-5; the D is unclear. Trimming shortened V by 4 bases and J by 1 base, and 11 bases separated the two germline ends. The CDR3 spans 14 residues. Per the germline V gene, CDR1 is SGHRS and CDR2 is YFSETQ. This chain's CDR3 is CASSPVGPQETQYF. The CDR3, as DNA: TGCGCCAGCAGCCCCGTAGGACCCCAAGAGACCCAGTACTTC.

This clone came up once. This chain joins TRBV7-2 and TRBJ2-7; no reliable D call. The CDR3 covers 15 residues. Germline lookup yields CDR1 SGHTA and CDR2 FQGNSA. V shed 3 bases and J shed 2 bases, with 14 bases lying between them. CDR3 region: CASSFGVLATYEQYF. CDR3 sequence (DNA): TGTGCCAGCAGCTTTGGGGTCTTAGCTACCTACGAGCAGTACTTC. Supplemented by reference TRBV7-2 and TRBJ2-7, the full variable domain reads GAGVSQSPSNKVTEKGKDVELRCDPISGHTALYWYRQSLGQGLEFLIYFQGNSAPDKSGLPSDRFSAERTGGSVSTLTIQRTQQEDSAVYLCASSFGVLATYEQYFGPGTRLTVT.

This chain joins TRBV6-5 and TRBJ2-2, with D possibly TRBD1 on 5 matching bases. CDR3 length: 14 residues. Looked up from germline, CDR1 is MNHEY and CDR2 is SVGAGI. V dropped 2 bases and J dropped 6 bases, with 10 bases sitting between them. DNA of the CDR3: TGTGCCAGCAGTTACCCGAGACAGCCCGGGGAGCTGTTTTTT. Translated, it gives CASSYPRQPGELFF.

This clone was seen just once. The CDR3 region is CASSQRTSGGARYNEQFF. The DNA of the CDR3 is TGTGCCAGCAGCCAGCGGACTAGCGGGGGGGCCAGGTACAATGAGCAGTTCTTC. The V gene is TRBV11-2, the J gene TRBJ2-1, with 15 bases matching TRBD2. This CDR3 spans 18 amino acids. Per the germline V gene, CDR1 is SGHAT and CDR2 is FQNNGV. The V gene end was trimmed by 5 bases and the J gene end by 4 bases; junction bases not matched to a gene: 9.

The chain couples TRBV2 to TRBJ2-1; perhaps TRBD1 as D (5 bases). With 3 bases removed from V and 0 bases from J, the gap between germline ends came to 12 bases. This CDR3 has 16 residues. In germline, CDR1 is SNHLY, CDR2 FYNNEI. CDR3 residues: CASSDRGQGSYNEQFF. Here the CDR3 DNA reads TGTGCCAGCAGTGATCGTGGGCAGGGCTCCTACAATGAGCAGTTCTTC.

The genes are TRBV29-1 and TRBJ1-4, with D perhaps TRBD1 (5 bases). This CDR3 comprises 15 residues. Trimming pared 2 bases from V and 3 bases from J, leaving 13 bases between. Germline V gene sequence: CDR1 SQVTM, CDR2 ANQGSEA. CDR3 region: CSVEKRGDPNEKLFF. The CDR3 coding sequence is TGCAGCGTTGAAAAGCGGGGGGATCCTAATGAAAAACTGTTTTTT.

The CDR3 protein is CASSEQGRGSGETQYF. DNA for the CDR3: TGTGCCAGCAGTGAACAAGGAAGGGGGAGTGGGGAGACCCAGTACTTC. The chain joins TRBV2 to TRBJ2-5; D may be TRBD1 (6 bases). This CDR3 is 16 amino acids long. Germline lookup yields CDR1 SNHLY and CDR2 FYNNEI. V gave up 2 bases and J gave up 5 bases, with 18 bases separating them.

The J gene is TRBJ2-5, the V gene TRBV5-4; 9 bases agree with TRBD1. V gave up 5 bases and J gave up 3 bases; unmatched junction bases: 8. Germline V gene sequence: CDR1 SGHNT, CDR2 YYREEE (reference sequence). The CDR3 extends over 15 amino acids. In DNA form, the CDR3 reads TGTGCCAGCAGTATAGGGACAGGGCAAAAAGAGACCCAGTACTTC. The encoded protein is CASSIGTGQKETQYF.

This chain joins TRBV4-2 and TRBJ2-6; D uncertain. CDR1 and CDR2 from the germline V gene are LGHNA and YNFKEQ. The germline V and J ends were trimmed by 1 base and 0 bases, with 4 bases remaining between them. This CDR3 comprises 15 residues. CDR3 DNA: TGTGCCAGCAGCCAAGCGGGCTCTGGGGCCAACGTCCTGACTTTC. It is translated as CASSQAGSGANVLTF.

This chain's CDR3 is CASTLSLPGTDTQYF. The CDR3 nucleotides read TGTGCCAGCACCCTTAGCTTGCCTGGCACAGATACGCAGTATTTT. The gene calls are TRBV28 and TRBJ2-3; D is ambiguous. The length of the CDR3 is 15 residues. V lost 7 bases to trimming and J lost 1 base, with 15 bases between them. CDR1 is MDHEN and CDR2 is SYDVKM in the germline V gene. The variable domain in full, with the rest retrieved from reference TRBV28 and TRBJ2-3, is DVKVTQSSRYLVKRTGEKVFLECVQDMDHENMFWYRQDPGLGLRLIYFSYDVKMKEKGDIPEGYSVSREKKERFSLILESASTNQTSMYLCASTLSLPGTDTQYFGPGTRLTVL.

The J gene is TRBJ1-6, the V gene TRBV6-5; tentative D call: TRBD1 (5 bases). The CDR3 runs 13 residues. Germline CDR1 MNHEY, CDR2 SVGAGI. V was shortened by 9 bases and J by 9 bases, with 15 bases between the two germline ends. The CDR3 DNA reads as TGTGCCAGAAAGATGGGGCAGCCTTCACCCCTCCACTTT. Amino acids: CARKMGQPSPLHF.

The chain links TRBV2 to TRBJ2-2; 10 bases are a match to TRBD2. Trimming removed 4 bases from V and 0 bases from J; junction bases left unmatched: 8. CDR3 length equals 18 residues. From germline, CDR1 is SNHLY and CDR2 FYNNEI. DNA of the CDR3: TGTGCCAGCAGTGCCCTAGCGGGGGCCCTTTCGAACACCGGGGAGCTGTTTTTT. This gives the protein CASSALAGALSNTGELFF.

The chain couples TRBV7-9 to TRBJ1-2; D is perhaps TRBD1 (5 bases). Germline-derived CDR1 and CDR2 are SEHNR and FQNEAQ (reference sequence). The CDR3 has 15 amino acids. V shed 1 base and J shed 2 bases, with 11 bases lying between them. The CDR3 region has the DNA TGTGCCAGCAGCTTAGTACCCAGGGAGAACTATGGCTACACCTTC. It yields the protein CASSLVPRENYGYTF. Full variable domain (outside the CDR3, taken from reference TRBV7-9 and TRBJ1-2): DTGVSQNPRHKITKRGQNVTFRCDPISEHNRLYWYRQTLGQGPEFLTYFQNEAQLEKSRLLSDRFSAERPKGSFSTLEIQRTEQGDSAMYLCASSLVPRENYGYTFGSGTRLTVV.

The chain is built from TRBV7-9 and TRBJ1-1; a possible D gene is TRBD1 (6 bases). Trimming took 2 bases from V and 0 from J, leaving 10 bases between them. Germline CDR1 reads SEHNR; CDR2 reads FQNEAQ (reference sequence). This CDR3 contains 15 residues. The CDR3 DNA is TGTGCCAGCAGCTTACAGGGGCAGCTGAACACTGAAGCTTTCTTT. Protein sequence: CASSLQGQLNTEAFF.